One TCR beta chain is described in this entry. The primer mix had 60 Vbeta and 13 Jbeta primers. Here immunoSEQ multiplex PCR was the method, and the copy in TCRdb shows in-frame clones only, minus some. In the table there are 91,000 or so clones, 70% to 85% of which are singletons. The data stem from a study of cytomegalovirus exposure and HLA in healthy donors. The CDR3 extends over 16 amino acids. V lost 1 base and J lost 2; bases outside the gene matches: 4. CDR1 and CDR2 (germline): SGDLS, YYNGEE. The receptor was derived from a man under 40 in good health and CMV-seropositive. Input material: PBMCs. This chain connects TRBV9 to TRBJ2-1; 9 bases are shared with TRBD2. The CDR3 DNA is TGTGCCAGCAGCGTAAGGCTAGCGGGGACCTACAATGAGCAGTTCTTC. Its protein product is CASSVRLAGTYNEQFF. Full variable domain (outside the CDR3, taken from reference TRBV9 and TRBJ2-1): DSGVTQTPKHLITATGQRVTLRCSPRSGDLSVYWYQQSLDQGLQFLIQYYNGEERAKGNILERFSAQQFPDLHSELNLSSLELGDSALYFCASSVRLAGTYNEQFFGPGTRLTVL.